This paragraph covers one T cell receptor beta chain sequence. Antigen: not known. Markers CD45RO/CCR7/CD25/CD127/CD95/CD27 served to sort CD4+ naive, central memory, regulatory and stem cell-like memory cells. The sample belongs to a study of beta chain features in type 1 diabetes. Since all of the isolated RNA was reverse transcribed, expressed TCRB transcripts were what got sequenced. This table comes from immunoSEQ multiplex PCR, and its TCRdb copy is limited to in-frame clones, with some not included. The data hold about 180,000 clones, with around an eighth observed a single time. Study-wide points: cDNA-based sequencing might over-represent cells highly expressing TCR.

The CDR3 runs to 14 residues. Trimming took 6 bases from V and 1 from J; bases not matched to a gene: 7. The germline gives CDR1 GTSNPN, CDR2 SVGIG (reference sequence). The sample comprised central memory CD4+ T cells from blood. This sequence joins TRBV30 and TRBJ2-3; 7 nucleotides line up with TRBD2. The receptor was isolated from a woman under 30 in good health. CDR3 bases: TGTGCCTGCTACGCCCGGGAGGGCACAGATACGCAGTATTTT. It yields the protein CACYAREGTDTQYF.